This T cell receptor beta chain emerged from a study of blood T cell repertoires in COVID-19. CDR1 is SGHRS, CDR2 YFSETQ, per germline. Unmatched junction bases numbered 6, after V lost 4 bases and J lost 3 bases. The CDR3 covers 18 residues. TCRdb keeps only in-frame clones here, not all; method: immunoSEQ multiplex PCR. The data show 90,000 to 110,000 clones, about 85% seen once. The chain recombines TRBV5-1 with TRBJ2-2, with 16 positions matching TRBD2. The sample consisted of peripheral blood. The clonotype was recovered from a man aged 45-65 years with acute or convalescent COVID-19. CDR3 sequence: CASSKGLAGGSHTGELFF. The CDR3 nucleotides read TGCGCCAGCAGCAAGGGACTAGCGGGGGGGTCCCACACCGGGGAGCTGTTTTTT.